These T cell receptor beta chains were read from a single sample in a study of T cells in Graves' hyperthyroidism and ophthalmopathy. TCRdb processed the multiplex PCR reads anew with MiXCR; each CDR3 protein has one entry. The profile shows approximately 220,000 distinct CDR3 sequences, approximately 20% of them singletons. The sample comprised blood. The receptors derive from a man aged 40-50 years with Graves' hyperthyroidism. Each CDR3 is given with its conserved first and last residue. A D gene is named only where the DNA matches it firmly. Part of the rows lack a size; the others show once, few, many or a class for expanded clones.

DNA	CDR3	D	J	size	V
TGTGCCAGCCGACTAGTTGTCGGGGAGCTGTTTTTT	CASRLVVGELFF	.	TRBJ2-2	.	TRBV19
TGTGCCAGCAGCCGAGACAGTGGGCTGTTCGATGAGCAGTTCTTC	CASSRDSGLFDEQFF	.	TRBJ2-1	many	TRBV7-3
TGTGCCAGCAGCCCAAGATATGAGGGGTCTGAAGCTTTCTTT	CASSPRYEGSEAFF	.	TRBJ1-1	many	TRBV3-1
TGTGCCAGCAAGGGGCAGGCGAACACTGAAGCTTTCTTT	CASKGQANTEAFF	.	TRBJ1-1	many	TRBV2
TGTGCCAGCAGCCAACTTCATATGAACACTGAAGCTTTCTTT	CASSQLHMNTEAFF	.	TRBJ1-1	many	TRBV4-2
TGTGCCAGCAGCTTGACTAGCGGGAGCTTCCGTGAGCAGTTCTTC	CASSLTSGSFREQFF	TRBD2	TRBJ2-1	.	TRBV7-3
TGCAGTGCTAAAAAGGACAGGGAAACAGGGTGGATCTATGGCTACACCTTC	CSAKKDRETGWIYGYTF	TRBD1	TRBJ1-2	few	TRBV20-1
TGTGCCAGCTCACTCAGGGGGCAAGGTGGGGCCAACGTCCTGACTTTC	CASSLRGQGGANVLTF	TRBD1	TRBJ2-6	.	TRBV18
TGTGCCAGCAGTGAGCCAGTCCTTTCCTACGAGCAGTACTTC	CASSEPVLSYEQYF	.	TRBJ2-7	many	TRBV6-1
TGTGCCTGGCAGGGACTAGCGCCTTACAATGAGCAGTTCTTC	CAWQGLAPYNEQFF	TRBD2	TRBJ2-1	many	TRBV30
TGTGCCAGCAGCCCCGGAGGAGAAGTCGGGGAGCAGTACTTC	CASSPGGEVGEQYF	.	TRBJ2-7	many	TRBV7-3
TGTGCCTGCAGAGGCGGGGGACTGAATTACAATGAGCAGTTCTTC	CACRGGGLNYNEQFF	TRBD2	TRBJ2-1	.	TRBV19
TGTGCCAGCAGCCGACTAGCGGAACTCAATGAGCAGTTCTTC	CASSRLAELNEQFF	TRBD2	TRBJ2-1	.	TRBV7-3